This TCR beta chain originates from a study of blood T cell repertoires in COVID-19. Sequencing was performed with immunoSEQ multiplex PCR; in TCRdb, only in-frame clones are kept and a portion is missing. The sample includes around 200,000 clones, approximately 83% of them seen just once. The sample taken for sequencing was peripheral blood. The TCR was taken from a man aged 45-65 years with active or convalescent COVID-19.

CDR3 protein: CAWGTGGWTNEKLFF. The CDR3 DNA reads TGTGCCTGGGGGACGGGGGGCTGGACTAATGAAAAACTGTTTTTT. This chain connects TRBV30 to TRBJ1-4, with D perhaps TRBD1 (6 bases). Germline CDR1 GTSNPN, CDR2 SVGIG (reference sequence). Trimming shortened V by 5 bases and J by 2 bases, and 15 bases separated the two germline ends. This CDR3 comprises 15 residues.